The 4 T cell receptor beta chains given below trace back to one sample, sequenced in a study of blood T cell repertoires in COVID-19. Sequenced by immunoSEQ multiplex PCR; TCRdb stores in-frame clones only, minus some. The sample lists 300,000 to 350,000 clones, 90% to 95% seen once, with 2.5% to 4% in the top ten. Sequencing was carried out using peripheral blood. The receptors here all came from a young woman who had recovered from COVID-19.

This chain uses TRBV7-2 with TRBJ1-1; TRBD1 might be the D (5 bases). CDR1 is SGHTA and CDR2 is FQGNSA in the germline V gene. The CDR3 runs 15 residues. Between the trimmed V and J ends, which lost 1 base and 8 bases, there was a span of 17 bases. The CDR3 sequence is CASSLVVYGADEAFF. DNA of the CDR3: TGTGCCAGCAGCTTAGTGGTTTATGGGGCAGACGAAGCTTTCTTT.

The chain uses TRBV7-8 and TRBJ1-3, with TRBD1 matching 7 bases. CDR3 length: 15 amino acids. From germline, CDR1 is SGHVS and CDR2 FQNEAQ. V lost 2 bases to trimming and J lost 4 bases; unmatched junction nucleotides: 5. The CDR3 is CASSLNRGSGNTIYF. CDR3 DNA: TGTGCCAGCAGCTTAAACAGGGGTTCCGGAAACACCATATATTTT.

The chain combines TRBV18 with TRBJ1-1, with D tentatively TRBD1 (5 bases). Deletions cut 3 bases from V and 0 bases from J, with 17 bases between. The CDR3 runs 17 residues. Germline V CDR1 and CDR2: KGHSH, LQKENI. DNA for the CDR3: TGTGCCAGCTCACCCAGGGTGCCCGTCACCATGAACACTGAAGCTTTCTTT. Amino acids: CASSPRVPVTMNTEAFF.

The gene calls are TRBV27 and TRBJ2-1, with TRBD1 identical over 10 bases. The CDR3 extends over 16 amino acids. Germline V gene lookup returns CDR1 MNHEY and CDR2 SMNVEV (reference sequence). Unmatched junction bases numbered 14, after V lost 5 bases and J lost 10 bases. Written as DNA, the CDR3 is TGTGCCAGCAGTCTCTACGCCGGGACAGGGGCAAAGGAGCAGTTCTTC. This codes for CASSLYAGTGAKEQFF.